This passage covers 7 T cell receptor beta chains from one sample sequenced in a study of radiotherapy plus CTLA-4 blockade in lung cancer. Sequencing used immunoSEQ multiplex PCR; TCRdb keeps in-frame clones, though not all of them. The sample yields roughly 32,000 clones, roughly 79% seen once. This specimen was peripheral blood, taken from a patient treated with radiotherapy plus ipilimumab. Every receptor here comes from a human donor with non-small cell lung cancer that progressed on radiotherapy plus ipilimumab.

The rearrangement uses TRBV2 and TRBJ1-2; the D gene is possibly TRBD1 (5 bases). The germline V gene has CDR1 SNHLY and CDR2 FYNNEI. The germline V and J ends were trimmed by 5 bases and 2 bases, with 21 bases remaining between them. The CDR3 extends over 17 amino acids. Here the CDR3 DNA reads TGTGCCAGCAGTTTCGACGCCTTCGACAGCTTCAACTATGGCTACACCTTC. Protein product: CASSFDAFDSFNYGYTF.

This sequence joins TRBV6-5 and TRBJ1-3, with unresolved D. CDR1 and CDR2 from the germline V gene are MNHEY and SVGAGI. The V and J ends lost 5 bases and 4 bases respectively, with 9 bases between them. The CDR3 length is 13 residues. The CDR3 loop is CASSVYPGNTIYF. The CDR3 nucleotides read TGTGCCAGCAGTGTCTACCCGGGAAACACCATATATTTT.

The V call is TRBV2, the J call TRBJ2-1; D uncertain. This CDR3 spans 15 amino acids. Germline loops: CDR1 SNHLY, CDR2 FYNNEI. V shed 3 bases and J shed 0 bases, with 9 bases lying between them. CDR3 protein: CASSEDVGSYNEQFF. Here the CDR3 DNA reads TGTGCCAGCAGTGAGGACGTAGGCTCCTACAATGAGCAGTTCTTC.

The rearrangement links TRBV5-8 to TRBJ1-6, with D tentatively TRBD1 (6 bases). The CDR3 runs 15 residues. CDR1 is SGHTS, CDR2 YDEGEE, per germline. The V gene lost 6 bases and the J gene lost 7 bases, with 17 bases spanning the gap. CDR3 bases: TGTGCCAGCACCTTACAGGGAATTATAAATTCACCCCTCCACTTT. This sequence encodes CASTLQGIINSPLHF.

The chain combines TRBV6-5 with TRBJ2-5; the D is unclear. The CDR3 is 15 residues long. In germline, CDR1 is MNHEY, CDR2 SVGAGI. V gave up 0 bases and J gave up 0 bases, with 8 bases separating them. The DNA for the CDR3 is TGTGCCAGCAGTTACTCGAACTACCACCAAGAGACCCAGTACTTC. Its translation: CASSYSNYHQETQYF.

The genes are TRBV7-2 and TRBJ2-5; D is undetermined. CDR3 length equals 13 residues. Germline CDR1 is SGHTA and CDR2 is FQGNSA. V gave up 1 base and J gave up 5 bases, with 8 bases separating them. CDR3 residues: CASSLGLVETQYF. CDR3 nucleotide sequence: TGTGCCAGCAGCTTAGGGTTAGTTGAGACCCAGTACTTC. The full variable domain, its missing parts supplied by reference TRBV7-2 and TRBJ2-5, is GAGVSQSPSNKVTEKGKDVELRCDPISGHTALYWYRQSLGQGLEFLIYFQGNSAPDKSGLPSDRFSAERTGGSVSTLTIQRTQQEDSAVYLCASSLGLVETQYFGPGTRLLVL.

The rearrangement uses TRBV10-2 and TRBJ2-3; D gene ambiguous. The CDR3 is made up of 15 amino acids. Germline CDR1 and CDR2: WSHSY and SAAADI. V was shortened by 4 bases and J by 0 bases, with 11 bases between the two germline ends. CDR3 sequence: CASSVHPTSTDTQYF. The CDR3 nucleotides read TGCGCCAGCAGTGTCCACCCAACTAGCACAGATACGCAGTATTTT.